This T cell receptor beta chain was obtained from a study of T cell repertoires in cytomegalovirus infection. Findings and limits, study-wide: In two of eight donors, the top clonotype was HLA-C-restricted CMV-specific.

TCRdb reprocessed the reads via MiXCR and lists one record per CDR3 protein. The table has fewer than 650,000 distinct CDR3 sequences, approximately 40% seen once. The CDR3 runs 13 residues. The V gene end was trimmed by 6 bases and the J gene end by 14 bases; junction bases not matched to a gene: 12. Germline V lookup: CDR1 MNHNS, CDR2 SASEGT. This clonotype was detected only once. What it binds is unknown. This chain links TRBV6-1 with TRBJ2-1; the match to TRBD2 covers 8 bases. The sample in question was cultured PBMCs, obtained from culture after CMV antigen stimulation. This clonotype originated in a human donor in good health (CMV status not recorded). Some clones in this sample may be carry-over from other donors' samples. The CDR3 region has the DNA TGTGCCAGCAGGACTAGCGTCCTCTTGGCGGAGTTCTTC. It yields the protein CASRTSVLLAEFF.